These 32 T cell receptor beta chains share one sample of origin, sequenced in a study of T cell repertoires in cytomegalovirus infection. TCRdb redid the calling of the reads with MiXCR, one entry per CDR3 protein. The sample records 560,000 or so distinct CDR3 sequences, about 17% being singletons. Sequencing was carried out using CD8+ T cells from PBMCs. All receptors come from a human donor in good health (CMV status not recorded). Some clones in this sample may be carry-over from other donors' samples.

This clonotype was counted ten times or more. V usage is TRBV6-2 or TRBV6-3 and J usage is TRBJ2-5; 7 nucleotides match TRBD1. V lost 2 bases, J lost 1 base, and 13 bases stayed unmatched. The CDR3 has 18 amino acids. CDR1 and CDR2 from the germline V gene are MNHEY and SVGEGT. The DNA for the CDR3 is TGTGCCAGCAGTTACGGGGATCCCGGACAGGCGTTCCAAGAGACCCAGTACTTC. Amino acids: CASSYGDPGQAFQETQYF.

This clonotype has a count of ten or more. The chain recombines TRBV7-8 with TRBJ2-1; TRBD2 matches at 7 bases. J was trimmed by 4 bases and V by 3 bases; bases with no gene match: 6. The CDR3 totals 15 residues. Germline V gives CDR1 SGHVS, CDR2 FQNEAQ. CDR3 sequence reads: CASSFGRQFYNEQFF. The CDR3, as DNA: TGTGCCAGCAGCTTCGGGAGGCAGTTTTACAATGAGCAGTTCTTC.

CDR3: CASRGQDRRRGEAFF. In DNA form, the CDR3 reads TGCGCCAGCAGGGGTCAAGACAGGCGAAGAGGTGAAGCTTTCTTT. This chain uses TRBV5-1 with TRBJ1-1; D perhaps matches TRBD1 (6 bases). Trimming pared 5 bases from V and 7 bases from J, leaving 21 bases between. The germline V gene has CDR1 SGHRS and CDR2 YFSETQ. The CDR3 sequence is 15 residues long.

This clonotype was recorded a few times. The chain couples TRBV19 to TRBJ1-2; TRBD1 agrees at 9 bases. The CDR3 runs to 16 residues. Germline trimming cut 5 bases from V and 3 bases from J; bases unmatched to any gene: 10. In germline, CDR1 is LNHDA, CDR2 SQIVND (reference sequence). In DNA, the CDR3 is TGTGCCAGTAGTGGCACCGGGACAGGGAGTGACTATGGCTACACCTTC. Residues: CASSGTGTGSDYGYTF.

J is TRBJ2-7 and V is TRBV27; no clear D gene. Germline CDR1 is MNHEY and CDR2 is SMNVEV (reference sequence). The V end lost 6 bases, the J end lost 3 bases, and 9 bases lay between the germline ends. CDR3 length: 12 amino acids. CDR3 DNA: TGTGCCAGCAGCCCCAACCTCTACGAGCAGTACTTC. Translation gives CASSPNLYEQYF.

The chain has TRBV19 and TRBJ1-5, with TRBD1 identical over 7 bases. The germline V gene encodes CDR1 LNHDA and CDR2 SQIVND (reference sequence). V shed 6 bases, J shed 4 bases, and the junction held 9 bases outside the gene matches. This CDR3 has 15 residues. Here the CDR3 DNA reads TGTGCCAGTAGCCTATACAGGACAGGTAATCAGCCCCAGCATTTT. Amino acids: CASSLYRTGNQPQHF.

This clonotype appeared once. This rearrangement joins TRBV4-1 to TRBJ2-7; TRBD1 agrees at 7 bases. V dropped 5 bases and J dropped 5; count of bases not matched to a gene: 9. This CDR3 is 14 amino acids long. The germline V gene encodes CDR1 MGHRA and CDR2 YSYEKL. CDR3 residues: CASSTQTGWDEQYF. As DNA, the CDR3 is TGCGCCAGCAGCACCCAGACAGGGTGGGACGAGCAGTACTTC.

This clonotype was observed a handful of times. The CDR3 nucleotides read TGTGCCAGCAGTGGGGGTGGGTACACCGGGGAGCTGTTTTTT. This translates into CASSGGGYTGELFF. V is TRBV6-1 and J is TRBJ2-2; D not resolved. The ends were cut back, 4 bases at V and 3 bases at J, with 9 bases in the middle. The length of the CDR3 is 14 residues. From germline, CDR1 is MNHNS and CDR2 SASEGT.

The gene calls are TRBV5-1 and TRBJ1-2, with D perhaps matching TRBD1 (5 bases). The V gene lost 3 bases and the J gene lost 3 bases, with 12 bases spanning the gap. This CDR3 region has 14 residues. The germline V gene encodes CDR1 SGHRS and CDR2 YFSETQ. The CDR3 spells CASSSGLGDYGYTF. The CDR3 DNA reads TGCGCCAGCAGCTCGGGACTCGGGGACTATGGCTACACCTTC.

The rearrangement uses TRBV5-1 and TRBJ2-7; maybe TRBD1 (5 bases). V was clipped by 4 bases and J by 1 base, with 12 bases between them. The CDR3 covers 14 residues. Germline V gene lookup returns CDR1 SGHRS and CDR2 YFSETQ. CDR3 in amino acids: CASSPVGASYEQYF. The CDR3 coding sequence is TGCGCCAGCAGCCCCGTTGGGGCGTCCTACGAGCAGTACTTC.

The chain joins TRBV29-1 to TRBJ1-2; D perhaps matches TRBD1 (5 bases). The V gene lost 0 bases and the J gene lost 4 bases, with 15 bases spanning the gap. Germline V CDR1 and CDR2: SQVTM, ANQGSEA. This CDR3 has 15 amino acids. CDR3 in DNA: TGCAGCGTTGAAGATCTTGGCCTAGGGGCCTATGGCTACACCTTC. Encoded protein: CSVEDLGLGAYGYTF. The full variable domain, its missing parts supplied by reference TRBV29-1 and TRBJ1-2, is SAVISQKPSRDICQRGTSLTIQCQVDSQVTMMFWYRQQPGQSLTLIATANQGSEATYESGFVIDKFPISRPNLTFSTLTVSNMSPEDSSIYLCSVEDLGLGAYGYTFGSGTRLTVV.

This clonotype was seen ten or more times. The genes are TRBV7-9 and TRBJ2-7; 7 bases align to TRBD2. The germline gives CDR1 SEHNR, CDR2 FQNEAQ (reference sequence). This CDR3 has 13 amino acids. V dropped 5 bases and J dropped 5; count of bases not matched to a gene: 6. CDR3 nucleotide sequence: TGTGCCAGCAGCCCGACTCGGGGGGACGAGCAGTACTTC. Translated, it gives CASSPTRGDEQYF.

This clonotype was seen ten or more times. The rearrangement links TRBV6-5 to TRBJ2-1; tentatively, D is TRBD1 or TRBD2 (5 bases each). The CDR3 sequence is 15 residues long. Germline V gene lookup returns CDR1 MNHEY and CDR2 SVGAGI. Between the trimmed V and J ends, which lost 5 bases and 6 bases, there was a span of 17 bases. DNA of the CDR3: TGTGCCAGCAGTGACGCTCCAGGGACGCCCAATGAGCAGTTCTTC. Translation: CASSDAPGTPNEQFF.

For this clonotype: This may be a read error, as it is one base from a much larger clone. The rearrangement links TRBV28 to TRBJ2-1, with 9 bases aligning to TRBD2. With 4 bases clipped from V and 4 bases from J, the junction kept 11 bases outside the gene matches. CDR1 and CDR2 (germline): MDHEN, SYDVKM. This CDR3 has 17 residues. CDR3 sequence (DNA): TGTGCCAGCAGTTCCCCCCTCCTAGCGGGACAATACAATGAGCAGTTCTTC. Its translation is CASSSPLLAGQYNEQFF.

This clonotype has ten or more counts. This CDR3 is CALCRTRDYNEQFF. The CDR3 DNA sequence: TGTGCCCTCTGCCGGACTAGGGATTACAATGAGCAGTTCTTC. V usage is TRBV2 and J usage is TRBJ2-1; TRBD2 matches at 7 bases. There are 14 residues in the CDR3. Losses at the gene ends were 11 bases for V and 4 bases for J; bases not matched to a gene: 11. Germline lookup yields CDR1 SNHLY and CDR2 FYNNEI.

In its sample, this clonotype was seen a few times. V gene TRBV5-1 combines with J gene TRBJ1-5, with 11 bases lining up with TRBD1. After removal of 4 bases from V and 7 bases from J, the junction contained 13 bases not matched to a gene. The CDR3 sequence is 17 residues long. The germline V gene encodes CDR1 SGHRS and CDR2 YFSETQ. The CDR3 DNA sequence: TGCGCCAGCAGCCTCAACCCCCGGGACAGGGGGGGACAGCCCCAGCATTTT. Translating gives CASSLNPRDRGGQPQHF.

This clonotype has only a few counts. Here the CDR3 DNA reads TGTGCCACCCGACAGACTTTGAACACTGAAGCTTTCTTT. This translates into CATRQTLNTEAFF. The chain joins TRBV19 to TRBJ1-1; D is possibly TRBD1 (5 bases). Germline CDR1 LNHDA, CDR2 SQIVND (reference sequence). V lost 10 bases and J lost 0, with 12 bases in between. The CDR3 is 13 residues long.

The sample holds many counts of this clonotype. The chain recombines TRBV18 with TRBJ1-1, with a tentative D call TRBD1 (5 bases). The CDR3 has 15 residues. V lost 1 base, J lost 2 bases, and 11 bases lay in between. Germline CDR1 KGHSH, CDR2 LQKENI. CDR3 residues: CASSPLAGQNTEAFF. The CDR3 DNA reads TGTGCCAGCTCACCACTGGCGGGGCAAAACACTGAAGCTTTCTTT.

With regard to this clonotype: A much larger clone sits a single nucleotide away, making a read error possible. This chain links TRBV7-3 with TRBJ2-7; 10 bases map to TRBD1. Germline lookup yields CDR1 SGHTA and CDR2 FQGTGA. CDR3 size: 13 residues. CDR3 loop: CAVGTGESYEQYF. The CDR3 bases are TGTGCAGTCGGGACAGGGGAATCCTACGAGCAGTACTTC.

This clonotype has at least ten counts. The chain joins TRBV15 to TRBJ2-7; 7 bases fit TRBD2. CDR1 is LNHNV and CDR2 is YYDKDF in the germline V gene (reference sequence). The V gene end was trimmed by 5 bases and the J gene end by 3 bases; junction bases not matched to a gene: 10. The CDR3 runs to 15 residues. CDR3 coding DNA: TGTGCCACCAGCGAGAGGGCCGGGGAGGGCTACGAGCAGTACTTC. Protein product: CATSERAGEGYEQYF.

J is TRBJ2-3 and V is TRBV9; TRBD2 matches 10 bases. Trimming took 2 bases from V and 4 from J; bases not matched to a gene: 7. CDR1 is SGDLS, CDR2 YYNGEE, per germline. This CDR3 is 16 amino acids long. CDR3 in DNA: TGTGCCAGCAGCGTTAGCGGGAGGACGGGCCCAGATACGCAGTATTTT. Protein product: CASSVSGRTGPDTQYF. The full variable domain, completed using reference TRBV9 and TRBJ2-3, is DSGVTQTPKHLITATGQRVTLRCSPRSGDLSVYWYQQSLDQGLQFLIQYYNGEERAKGNILERFSAQQFPDLHSELNLSSLELGDSALYFCASSVSGRTGPDTQYFGPGTRLTVL.

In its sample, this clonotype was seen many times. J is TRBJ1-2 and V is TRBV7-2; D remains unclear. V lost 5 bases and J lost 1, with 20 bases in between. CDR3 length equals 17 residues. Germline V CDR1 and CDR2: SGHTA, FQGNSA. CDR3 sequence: CASSQDKRSADNYGYTF. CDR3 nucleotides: TGTGCCAGCAGCCAAGATAAGCGGTCAGCGGATAACTATGGCTACACCTTC. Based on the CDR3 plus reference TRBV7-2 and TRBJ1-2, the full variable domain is GAGVSQSPSNKVTEKGKDVELRCDPISGHTALYWYRQSLGQGLEFLIYFQGNSAPDKSGLPSDRFSAERTGGSVSTLTIQRTQQEDSAVYLCASSQDKRSADNYGYTFGSGTRLTVV.

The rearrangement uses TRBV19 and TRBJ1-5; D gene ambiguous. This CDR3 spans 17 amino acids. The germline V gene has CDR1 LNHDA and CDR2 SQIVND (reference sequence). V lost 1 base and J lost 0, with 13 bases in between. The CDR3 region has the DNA TGTGCCAGTAGTATAGCCCGCGGTCTATATAGCAATCAGCCCCAGCATTTT. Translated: CASSIARGLYSNQPQHF.

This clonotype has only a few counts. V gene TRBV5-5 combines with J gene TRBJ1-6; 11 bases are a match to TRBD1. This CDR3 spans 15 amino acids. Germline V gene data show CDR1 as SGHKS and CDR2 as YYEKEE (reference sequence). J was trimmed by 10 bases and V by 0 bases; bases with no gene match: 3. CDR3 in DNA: TGTGCCAGCAGCTTGGAAGGGACAGGGGGATCACCCCTCCACTTT. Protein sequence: CASSLEGTGGSPLHF.

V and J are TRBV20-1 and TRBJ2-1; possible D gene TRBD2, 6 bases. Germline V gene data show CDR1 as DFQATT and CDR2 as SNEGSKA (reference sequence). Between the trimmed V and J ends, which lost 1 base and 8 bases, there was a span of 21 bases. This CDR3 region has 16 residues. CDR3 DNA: TGCAGTGCTAGAGTAACCGGGACTCCTCTCAAGGATGAGCAGTTCTTC. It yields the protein CSARVTGTPLKDEQFF.

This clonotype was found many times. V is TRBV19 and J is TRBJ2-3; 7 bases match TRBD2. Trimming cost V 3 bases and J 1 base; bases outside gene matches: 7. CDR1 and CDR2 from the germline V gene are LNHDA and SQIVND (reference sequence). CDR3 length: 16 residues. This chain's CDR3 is CASSMRRETRTDTQYF. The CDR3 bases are TGTGCCAGTAGTATGAGGCGGGAGACTCGCACAGATACGCAGTATTTT. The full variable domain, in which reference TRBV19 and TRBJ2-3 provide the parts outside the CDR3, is DGGITQSPKYLFRKEGQNVTLSCEQNLNHDAMYWYRQDPGQGLRLIYYSQIVNDFQKGDIAEGYSVSREKKESFPLTVTSAQKNPTAFYLCASSMRRETRTDTQYFGPGTRLTVL.

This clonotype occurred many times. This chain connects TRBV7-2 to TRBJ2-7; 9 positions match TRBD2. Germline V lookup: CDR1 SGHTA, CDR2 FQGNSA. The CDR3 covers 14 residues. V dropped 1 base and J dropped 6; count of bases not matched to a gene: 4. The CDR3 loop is CASSLERGAPEQYF. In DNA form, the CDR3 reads TGTGCCAGCAGCTTAGAGCGGGGGGCCCCCGAGCAGTACTTC.

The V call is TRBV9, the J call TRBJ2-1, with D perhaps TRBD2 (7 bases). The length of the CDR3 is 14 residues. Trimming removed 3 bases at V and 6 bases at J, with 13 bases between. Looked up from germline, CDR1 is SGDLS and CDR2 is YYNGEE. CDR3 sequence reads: CASSEGGGINEQFF. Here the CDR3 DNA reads TGTGCCAGCAGCGAAGGGGGAGGGATCAATGAGCAGTTCTTC. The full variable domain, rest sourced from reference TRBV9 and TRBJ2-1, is DSGVTQTPKHLITATGQRVTLRCSPRSGDLSVYWYQQSLDQGLQFLIQYYNGEERAKGNILERFSAQQFPDLHSELNLSSLELGDSALYFCASSEGGGINEQFFGPGTRLTVL.

CDR3 coding DNA: TGCAGCGTTGAAGGTAAGGCGACAGGGAGGACTGAAGCTTTCTTT. This encodes CSVEGKATGRTEAFF. The rearrangement joins TRBV29-1 to TRBJ1-1, with TRBD1 matching 7 bases. V trimming: 1 base; J trimming: 5 bases; junction bases outside the gene matches: 10. The germline gives CDR1 SQVTM, CDR2 ANQGSEA. The CDR3 consists of 15 residues.

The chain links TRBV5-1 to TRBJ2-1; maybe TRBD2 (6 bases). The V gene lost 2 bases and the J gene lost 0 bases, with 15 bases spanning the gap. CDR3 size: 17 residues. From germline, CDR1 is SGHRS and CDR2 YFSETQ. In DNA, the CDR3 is TGCGCCAGCAGCTTCCATAGGACTACCAGCTCCTACAATGAGCAGTTCTTC. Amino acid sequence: CASSFHRTTSSYNEQFF. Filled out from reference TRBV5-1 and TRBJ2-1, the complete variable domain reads KAGVTQTPRYLIKTRGQQVTLSCSPISGHRSVSWYQQTPGQGLQFLFEYFSETQRNKGNFPGRFSGRQFSNSRSEMNVSTLELGDSALYLCASSFHRTTSSYNEQFFGPGTRLTVL.

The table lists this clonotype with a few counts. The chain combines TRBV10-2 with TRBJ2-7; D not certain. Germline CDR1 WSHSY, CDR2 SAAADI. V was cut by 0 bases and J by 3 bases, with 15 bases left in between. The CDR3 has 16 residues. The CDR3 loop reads CASSESSWQINYEQYF. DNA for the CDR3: TGCGCCAGCAGTGAGTCGAGTTGGCAGATAAACTACGAGCAGTACTTC.

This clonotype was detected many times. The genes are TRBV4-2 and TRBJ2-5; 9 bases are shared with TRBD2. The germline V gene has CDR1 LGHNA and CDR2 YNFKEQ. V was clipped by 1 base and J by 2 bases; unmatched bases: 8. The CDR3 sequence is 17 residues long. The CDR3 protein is CASSQGGGLARQETQYF. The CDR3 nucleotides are TGTGCCAGCAGCCAAGGTGGCGGACTAGCGAGACAAGAGACCCAGTACTTC.